This is a list of T cell receptor beta chains from one sample in a study of blood T cell repertoires in COVID-19. Profiling relied on immunoSEQ multiplex PCR, and the TCRdb table lists in-frame clones only, not all of them. The sample yields 170,000 or so clones, 85% to 90% seen once. The sequenced sample was peripheral blood. These receptors were obtained from a man aged 45-60 years with active or convalescent COVID-19. Each CDR3 is given with its conserved first and last residue. Each record gives: clone size, D gene, J gene, V gene, CDR3 protein, CDR3 DNA. The D gene is left open where the match is weak. Part of the rows lack a size; the others show once, few, many or a class for expanded clones.

-,-,TRBJ1-3,TRBV21-1,CASPRGTGSGNTIYF,TGTGCCAGCCCGAGGGGGACAGGCTCTGGAAACACCATATATTTT
-,-,TRBJ1-1,TRBV19,CASSMRGGGASEAFF,TGTGCCAGTAGTATGCGGGGAGGGGGGGCCTCTGAAGCTTTCTTT
-,-,TRBJ2-2,TRBV15,CATSRVEGIRPGELFF,TGTGCCACCAGCAGAGTGGAGGGCATCAGACCCGGGGAGCTGTTTTTT
-,-,TRBJ2-1,TRBV21-1,CASIRGTAPYNEQFF,TGTGCCAGCATCCGAGGTACTGCTCCCTACAATGAGCAGTTCTTC
-,-,TRBJ2-2,TRBV5-4,CASSALATTGELFF,TGTGCCAGCAGCGCGCTGGCGACAACCGGGGAGCTGTTTTTT
-,-,TRBJ2-1,TRBV4-1,CASSRLTPGNEQFF,TGCGCCAGCAGCCGGTTGACCCCGGGCAATGAGCAGTTCTTC
-,-,TRBJ2-7,TRBV5-1,CASRLAPDEQYF,TGCGCCAGCAGGTTAGCTCCCGACGAGCAGTACTTC
-,-,TRBJ1-1,TRBV6-5,CASKKLDSANTEAFF,TGTGCCAGCAAAAAGCTGGACAGTGCGAACACTGAAGCTTTCTTT
-,-,TRBJ1-2,TRBV7-2,CASSLGPLTTNYGYTF,TGTGCCAGCAGCTTAGGACCCTTGACAACTAACTATGGCTACACCTTC
-,-,TRBJ2-7,TRBV4-3,CASSQDTGSSTYEQYF,TGCGCCAGCAGCCAAGATACAGGGAGCTCTACCTACGAGCAGTACTTC
-,TRBD1,TRBJ1-2,TRBV4-3,CASSQDLGTGDYGYTF,TGCGCCAGCAGCCAAGACCTTGGGACAGGGGACTATGGCTACACCTTC
-,TRBD1,TRBJ2-7,TRBV29-1,CSASQGASYEQYF,TGCAGCGCTTCACAGGGGGCTTCCTACGAGCAGTACTTC
-,TRBD2,TRBJ2-1,TRBV24-1,CATSDRIRTSGGSSYNEQFF,TGTGCCACCAGTGATAGAATCCGGACTAGCGGGGGGAGCTCCTACAATGAGCAGTTCTTC
once,-,TRBJ2-3,TRBV4-3,CASSQDRGMADTQYF,TGCGCCAGCAGCCAAGACAGGGGAATGGCAGATACGCAGTATTTT
few,-,TRBJ1-1,TRBV5-4,CASSARRGSSTEAFF,TGTGCCAGCAGCGCCCGAAGAGGTTCGAGCACTGAAGCTTTCTTT
-,TRBD2,TRBJ2-7,TRBV6-5,CASTHGRGQYF,TGTGCCAGCACCCACGGGAGGGGGCAGTACTTC
-,TRBD2,TRBJ2-3,TRBV27,CASSRGDGSGRGDTQYF,TGTGCCAGCAGTCGGGGCGATGGAAGCGGGAGAGGAGATACGCAGTATTTT
once,-,TRBJ1-5,TRBV7-9,CASSEQGGSNQPQHF,TGTGCCAGCAGCGAGCAGGGAGGTAGCAATCAGCCCCAGCATTTT
-,-,TRBJ1-1,TRBV18,CASPPETGNTEAFF,TGTGCCAGCCCACCAGAGACAGGGAACACTGAAGCTTTCTTT
once,TRBD1,TRBJ2-5,TRBV5-1,CASSLGTGGQETQYF,TGCGCCAGCAGCTTGGGGACAGGGGGACAAGAGACCCAGTACTTC
-,-,TRBJ2-3,TRBV9,CASSVAVVGDTQYF,TGTGCCAGCAGCGTAGCGGTCGTTGGAGATACGCAGTATTTT
once,-,TRBJ1-2,TRBV4-1,CASSQDRGQYGYTF,TGCGCCAGCAGCCAAGATCGGGGTCAGTATGGCTACACCTTC
-,TRBD2,TRBJ2-7,TRBV5-4,CASSLGAGGTTYEQYF,TGTGCCAGCAGCTTGGGAGCGGGGGGAACTACCTACGAGCAGTACTTC
-,TRBD1,TRBJ2-7,TRBV5-4,CASSPDRVSYEQYF,TGTGCCAGCAGCCCGGACAGGGTATCCTACGAGCAGTACTTC
-,TRBD1,TRBJ1-4,TRBV30,CAWRVGTGGNEKLFF,TGTGCCTGGAGGGTCGGGACAGGGGGCAATGAAAAACTGTTTTTT
few,TRBD2,TRBJ2-7,TRBV18,CASSQGLNYEQYF,TGTGCCAGCTCACAGGGACTAAACTACGAGCAGTACTTC
-,-,TRBJ2-6,TRBV12-3/TRBV12-4,CASRLTGLYF,TGTGCCAGCAGATTAACGGGACTTTACTTC
-,-,TRBJ1-2,TRBV6-1,CASSEAQGSYGYTF,TGTGCCAGCAGTGAAGCGCAGGGGTCCTATGGCTACACCTTC
-,TRBD1,TRBJ1-6,TRBV14,CASSLEAGGGSPLHF,TGTGCCAGCAGCCTCGAAGCAGGGGGTGGTTCACCCCTCCACTTT
few,TRBD1,TRBJ2-7,TRBV18,CASSQRTGEHEQYF,TGTGCCAGCTCACAACGAACAGGGGAACACGAGCAGTACTTC
-,-,TRBJ1-1,TRBV5-8,CASSVGQPETEAFF,TGTGCCAGCAGCGTAGGACAGCCTGAAACTGAAGCTTTCTTT
-,-,TRBJ2-7,TRBV7-2,CASSLPGQRYEQYF,TGTGCCAGCAGCTTACCTGGACAGCGCTACGAGCAGTACTTC
once,TRBD2,TRBJ2-1,TRBV15,CATSNRGVRNEQFF,TGTGCCACCAGCAACCGGGGGGTTCGCAATGAGCAGTTCTTC
-,-,TRBJ2-7,TRBV21-1,CASRNEGNPSYEQYF,TGTGCCAGCAGGAACGAGGGAAATCCCTCCTACGAGCAGTACTTC
-,TRBD1,TRBJ1-6,TRBV7-6,CASSPTGVNSPLHF,TGTGCCAGCAGCCCGACAGGGGTCAATTCACCCCTCCACTTT
few,-,TRBJ1-3,TRBV2,CASSDRAAGNTIYF,TGTGCCAGCAGTGACAGGGCGGCTGGAAACACCATATATTTT
-,TRBD2,TRBJ2-3,TRBV18,CASSPGAGGSPDTQYF,TGTGCCAGCTCACCAGGAGCGGGGGGTAGTCCAGATACGCAGTATTTT
-,-,TRBJ1-5,TRBV2,CASREGFQPQHF,TGTGCCAGCAGGGAGGGGTTTCAGCCCCAGCATTTT
-,-,TRBJ2-7,TRBV6-5,CASSWDFSYEQYF,TGTGCCAGCAGTTGGGACTTCTCCTACGAGCAGTACTTC
-,TRBD2,TRBJ2-1,TRBV4-3,CASSQTSRSYNEQFF,TGCGCCAGCAGCCAGACTAGCCGCTCCTACAATGAGCAGTTCTTC
-,-,TRBJ2-1,TRBV15,CATSPRLPRSYNEQFF,TGTGCCACCAGCCCCAGACTCCCGAGATCCTACAATGAGCAGTTCTTC
-,-,TRBJ2-7,TRBV21-1,CASSKALVRDRSYEQYF,TGTGCCAGCAGCAAAGCGCTGGTGCGGGACAGGAGTTACGAGCAGTACTTC
-,-,TRBJ1-3,TRBV6-1,CASSEGRQVYSGNTIYF,TGTGCCAGCAGTGAAGGGCGACAGGTTTACTCTGGAAACACCATATATTTT
-,TRBD1,TRBJ1-4,TRBV6-5,CASTTTGAPNEKLFF,TGTGCCAGCACCACTACAGGGGCACCTAATGAAAAACTGTTTTTT
-,TRBD1,TRBJ1-3,TRBV7-8,CASSLDRTGSGNTIYF,TGTGCCAGCAGCTTAGATAGGACAGGCTCTGGAAACACCATATATTTT
-,TRBD2,TRBJ2-7,TRBV10-3,CAISPASEAGRYEQYF,TGTGCCATCAGCCCTGCGTCGGAAGCGGGAAGGTACGAGCAGTACTTC
-,-,TRBJ1-2,TRBV19,CASSIALNSYGYTF,TGTGCCAGTAGTATAGCCCTGAACAGCTATGGCTACACCTTC
-,-,TRBJ1-3,TRBV15,CATSEQGAGNTIYF,TGTGCCACCAGCGAACAGGGTGCTGGAAACACCATATATTTT
-,-,TRBJ1-2,TRBV7-2,CASSLGGRNAF,TGTGCCAGCAGCTTAGGAGGGAGGAACGCCTTC
few,-,TRBJ1-2,TRBV11-3,CASSPGQHGYTF,TGTGCCAGCAGCCCCGGACAGCATGGCTACACCTTC
-,TRBD1,TRBJ2-7,TRBV20-1,CSASLWQGAGEQYF,TGCAGTGCTAGTTTGTGGCAGGGGGCCGGGGAGCAGTACTTC